Below, 18 T cell receptor beta chains from the same sample are listed, as sequenced in a study of cytomegalovirus exposure and HLA in healthy donors. PCR primers comprised 60 Vbeta and 13 Jbeta primers. Clones were sequenced by immunoSEQ multiplex PCR, and TCRdb holds only the in-frame ones, with some missing. The profile shows over 100,000 clones, roughly three quarters of them singletons. The sequencing sample was made of PBMCs. The receptor source for this set is a male donor in good health and CMV-seronegative.

J is TRBJ1-1 and V is TRBV7-9, with D uncertain. CDR3 length: 14 amino acids. V was cut by 5 bases and J by 1 base, with 11 bases left in between. Per germline, CDR1 SEHNR and CDR2 FQNEAQ (reference sequence). This CDR3 reads CASSPEGGNTEAFF. The CDR3 DNA reads as TGTGCCAGCAGCCCAGAGGGAGGGAACACTGAAGCTTTCTTT.

To note about this clone: This CDR3 is also generated by other DNA sequences in the sample. The gene calls are TRBV7-2 and TRBJ2-7; maybe TRBD1 (6 bases). V shed 3 bases and J shed 5 bases, with 14 bases lying between them. Germline CDR1 SGHTA, CDR2 FQGNSA. This CDR3 spans 14 amino acids. The CDR3 sequence is CASSFTQGTHEQYF. The CDR3, as DNA: TGTGCCAGCAGCTTCACACAGGGCACCCACGAGCAGTACTTC.

The chain employs TRBV15 and TRBJ2-5; 9 positions match TRBD2. V shed 2 bases, J shed 2 bases, and the junction held 3 bases outside the gene matches. This CDR3 spans 15 amino acids. Germline CDR1 and CDR2: LNHNV and YYDKDF (reference sequence). In DNA form, the CDR3 reads TGTGCCACCAGCAGATCGCGGGGGGGTCAAGAGACCCAGTACTTC. Protein product: CATSRSRGGQETQYF.

The chain links TRBV25-1 to TRBJ1-3; 10 bases align to TRBD1. Looked up from germline, CDR1 is MGHDK and CDR2 is SYGVNS. The CDR3 totals 15 residues. The trim removed 8 bases at V and 2 bases at J, leaving 6 bases unmatched. CDR3: CASADRGFPGNTIYF. The CDR3 DNA reads as TGTGCCAGCGCGGACAGGGGGTTCCCTGGAAACACCATATATTTT.

This rearrangement joins TRBV7-2 to TRBJ2-3; tentative D call: TRBD2 (5 bases). V was clipped by 4 bases and J by 6 bases, with 11 bases between them. This CDR3 is 13 amino acids long. The germline gives CDR1 SGHTA, CDR2 FQGNSA. Written as DNA, the CDR3 is TGTGCCAGCAGCTCGAGACTACTCGATACGCAGTATTTT. It yields the protein CASSSRLLDTQYF.

This sequence joins TRBV13 and TRBJ1-3; D is perhaps TRBD1 (5 bases). Germline loops: CDR1 PRHDT, CDR2 FYEKMQ (reference sequence). The CDR3 is made up of 14 amino acids. V was cut by 0 bases and J by 3 bases, with 6 bases left in between. CDR3: CASSLGTDGNTIYF. In DNA form, the CDR3 reads TGTGCCAGCAGCTTAGGGACAGATGGAAACACCATATATTTT.

The chain combines TRBV25-1 with TRBJ1-4, with D uncertain. The germline V gene has CDR1 MGHDK and CDR2 SYGVNS. Trimming cost V 2 bases and J 0 bases, with 7 bases left between them. This CDR3 comprises 15 residues. CDR3 region: CASSEHSATNEKLFF. The CDR3 DNA reads as TGTGCCAGCAGTGAACACAGTGCAACTAATGAAAAACTGTTTTTT.

The chain employs TRBV9 and TRBJ2-7, with 9 nucleotides matching TRBD1. Unmatched junction bases numbered 6, after V lost 3 bases and J lost 5 bases. The CDR3 runs to 14 residues. Germline V CDR1 and CDR2: SGDLS, YYNGEE. The CDR3 sequence is CASSAGDRAHEQYF. As DNA, the CDR3 is TGTGCCAGCAGCGCGGGGGACAGGGCCCACGAGCAGTACTTC.

The table lists this clone with a few counts. The V call is TRBV4-3, the J call TRBJ1-1; tentative D call: TRBD1 (5 bases). Germline assignment: CDR1 LGHNA and CDR2 YSLEER. V was cut by 0 bases and J by 1 base, with 9 bases left in between. The CDR3 contains 15 residues. The CDR3: CASSQERTPNTEAFF. CDR3 bases: TGCGCCAGCAGCCAAGAGAGGACACCGAACACTGAAGCTTTCTTT.

CDR3 sequence (DNA): TGTGCCAGCAGCGCTTACAGGGGGGGGACTGAAGCTTTCTTT. Translating gives CASSAYRGGTEAFF. The rearrangement joins TRBV9 to TRBJ1-1; 8 bases map to TRBD1. V shed 3 bases, J shed 5 bases, and the junction held 6 bases outside the gene matches. This CDR3 spans 14 amino acids. Germline V CDR1 and CDR2: SGDLS, YYNGEE. The whole variable domain, filled in from reference TRBV9 and TRBJ1-1, reads DSGVTQTPKHLITATGQRVTLRCSPRSGDLSVYWYQQSLDQGLQFLIQYYNGEERAKGNILERFSAQQFPDLHSELNLSSLELGDSALYFCASSAYRGGTEAFFGQGTRLTVV.

This clone was detected once. The genes are TRBV27 and TRBJ2-6; D unresolved. This CDR3 contains 15 residues. The germline V gene has CDR1 MNHEY and CDR2 SMNVEV (reference sequence). V was pared by 5 bases and J by 0 bases, with 8 bases between. The CDR3 sequence: CASSAAFSGANVLTF. The CDR3 DNA is TGTGCCAGCAGTGCGGCCTTCTCTGGGGCCAACGTCCTGACTTTC.

V usage is TRBV6-6 and J usage is TRBJ1-2; 7 bases are shared with TRBD1. The CDR3 runs 13 residues. V lost 4 bases to trimming and J lost 5 bases; unmatched junction nucleotides: 4. Germline V lookup: CDR1 MNHNY, CDR2 SVGAGI (reference sequence). The CDR3 sequence: CASSFTGDYGYTF. The DNA of the CDR3 is TGTGCCAGCAGTTTTACAGGGGATTATGGCTACACCTTC.

The rearrangement joins TRBV19 to TRBJ1-5, with D possibly being TRBD1 (5 bases). Trimming took 5 bases from V and 3 from J, leaving 8 bases between them. The CDR3 has 13 residues. Germline CDR1 and CDR2: LNHDA and SQIVND (reference sequence). CDR3 sequence reads: CASSSGFNQPQHF. The CDR3 DNA is TGTGCCAGTAGTTCAGGGTTCAATCAGCCCCAGCATTTT.

CDR3 nucleotides: TGTGCTAGTGCCCAAGACAGCCTGAACACTGAAGCTTTCTTT. Amino acids: CASAQDSLNTEAFF. The chain employs TRBV12-5 and TRBJ1-1, with D maybe TRBD1 (5 bases). The CDR3 sequence is 14 residues long. The V and J ends lost 7 bases and 0 bases respectively, with 12 bases between them. Germline values: CDR1 LGHNT, CDR2 FRNRAP.

This clone has a handful of counts. This chain joins TRBV25-1 and TRBJ1-1; D may be TRBD1 (5 bases). The CDR3 extends over 14 amino acids. Germline V gene sequence: CDR1 MGHDK, CDR2 SYGVNS. V was trimmed by 6 bases and J by 2 bases, leaving 13 bases between them. CDR3 coding DNA: TGTGCCAGCAGACCGGCAGGGCTTAACACTGAAGCTTTCTTT. Translation: CASRPAGLNTEAFF.

The J gene is TRBJ2-5, the V gene TRBV6-5; TRBD2 matches 12 bases. CDR3 length: 15 amino acids. The germline CDR1 and CDR2 sequences are MNHEY and SVGAGI. Germline trimming cut 6 bases from V and 9 bases from J; bases unmatched to any gene: 11. CDR3 DNA: TGTGCCAGCAGGCCTAGCGGGGGGGCCCTCGGGGCCCAGTACTTC. Residues: CASRPSGGALGAQYF.

This clone occurred once. The V and J genes are TRBV7-2 and TRBJ2-7; a possible D gene is TRBD1 (5 bases). Between the trimmed V and J ends, which lost 5 bases and 3 bases, there was a span of 14 bases. This CDR3 has 14 amino acids. CDR1 and CDR2 from the germline V gene are SGHTA and FQGNSA. CDR3 sequence reads: CASSQAGPYYEQYF. The DNA for the CDR3 is TGTGCCAGCAGCCAGGCAGGGCCTTACTACGAGCAGTACTTC. The entire variable domain, with the rest obtained from reference TRBV7-2 and TRBJ2-7, is as follows: GAGVSQSPSNKVTEKGKDVELRCDPISGHTALYWYRQSLGQGLEFLIYFQGNSAPDKSGLPSDRFSAERTGGSVSTLTIQRTQQEDSAVYLCASSQAGPYYEQYFGPGTRLTVT.

The CDR3 sequence: CASSSDRGREQYF. As DNA, the CDR3 is TGTGCCAGCAGCTCCGACCGCGGGCGCGAGCAGTACTTC. J is TRBJ2-7 and V is TRBV7-8; possible D gene TRBD2, 5 bases. Deletions cut 4 bases from V and 6 bases from J, with 13 bases between. The CDR3 has 13 amino acids. In germline, CDR1 is SGHVS, CDR2 FQNEAQ.